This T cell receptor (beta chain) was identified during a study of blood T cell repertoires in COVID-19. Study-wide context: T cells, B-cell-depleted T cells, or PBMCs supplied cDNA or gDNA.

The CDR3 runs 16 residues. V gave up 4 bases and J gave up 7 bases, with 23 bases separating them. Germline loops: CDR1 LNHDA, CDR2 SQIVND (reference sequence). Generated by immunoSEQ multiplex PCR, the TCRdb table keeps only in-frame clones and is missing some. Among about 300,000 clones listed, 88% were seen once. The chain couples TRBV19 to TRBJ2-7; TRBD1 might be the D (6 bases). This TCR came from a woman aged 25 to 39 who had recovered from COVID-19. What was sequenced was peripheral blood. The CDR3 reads CASSTSPGTPPGEQYF. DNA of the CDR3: TGTGCCAGTAGTACAAGTCCCGGGACACCCCCGGGGGAGCAGTACTTC.